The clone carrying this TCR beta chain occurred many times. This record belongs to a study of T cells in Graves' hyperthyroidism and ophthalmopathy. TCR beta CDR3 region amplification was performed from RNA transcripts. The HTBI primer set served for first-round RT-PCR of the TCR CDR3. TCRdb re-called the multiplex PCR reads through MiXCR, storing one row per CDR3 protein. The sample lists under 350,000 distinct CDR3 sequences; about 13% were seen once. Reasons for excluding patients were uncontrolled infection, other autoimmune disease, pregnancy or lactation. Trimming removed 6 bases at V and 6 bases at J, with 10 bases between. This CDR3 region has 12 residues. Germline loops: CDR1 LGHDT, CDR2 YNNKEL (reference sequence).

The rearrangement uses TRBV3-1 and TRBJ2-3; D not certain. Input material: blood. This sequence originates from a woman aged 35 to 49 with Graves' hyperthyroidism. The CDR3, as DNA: TGTGCCAGCAGGGACCTAGGGGATACGCAGTATTTT. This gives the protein CASRDLGDTQYF.